The rows below give T cell receptor beta chains drawn from one sample of a study of blood T cell repertoires in COVID-19. Profiling relied on immunoSEQ multiplex PCR, and the TCRdb table lists in-frame clones only, not all of them. In the table there are 20,000 to 25,000 clones, around 90% of which are singletons. The specimen was peripheral blood. The origin of the receptors is a woman between 65 and 79 years old with active COVID-19. Both conserved end residues are part of each CDR3. Fields, in order: J gene, V gene, clone size, CDR3 length, D gene, CDR3 DNA, CDR3 protein. D genes are given only for firm matches. Rows may omit the clone size; those that give it use once, few, many or a size class.

TRBJ1-1,TRBV19,-,15,-,TGTGCCAGTAGTGCCCCAGGGGCCCCGAACACTGAAGCTTTCTTT,CASSAPGAPNTEAFF
TRBJ2-3,TRBV2,once,16,TRBD2,TGTGCCAGCAGCGAAAATAGCGGGGGGGGCTCAGATACGCAGTATTTT,CASSENSGGGSDTQYF
TRBJ1-3,TRBV5-4,-,14,-,TGTGCCAGCAGCCCTGCGGGCTCTGGAAACACCATATATTTT,CASSPAGSGNTIYF
TRBJ1-1,TRBV2,-,15,-,TGTGCCAGCAGAGAAGTCTTGGGGGCAGACACTGAAGCTTTCTTT,CASREVLGADTEAFF
TRBJ2-1,TRBV5-8,-,15,-,TGTGCCAGCAGCTTGGAGGTTGCAGGGAGGAATGAGCAGTTCTTC,CASSLEVAGRNEQFF
TRBJ1-1,TRBV11-2,-,16,-,TGTGCCAGCAGCTTAGGGGCAGGGGATGGTGTCACTGAAGCTTTCTTT,CASSLGAGDGVTEAFF
TRBJ2-7,TRBV7-9,-,14,TRBD1,TGTGCCAGCAGCCCGGACAGGGCCCCCTACGAGCAGTACTTC,CASSPDRAPYEQYF
TRBJ2-3,TRBV4-1,-,15,TRBD2,TGCGCCAGCAGCCAACCTAGCGGGGGTGGAGATACGCAGTATTTT,CASSQPSGGGDTQYF
TRBJ2-1,TRBV7-2,-,19,TRBD2,TGTGCCAGCAGCTTAGGGGGGACTAGCGGCGTTTTGGCCTACAATGAGCAGTTCTTC,CASSLGGTSGVLAYNEQFF
TRBJ2-7,TRBV7-2,-,15,-,TGTGCCAGCAGCTTAGATGGTAGCAGATTCTACGAGCAGTACTTC,CASSLDGSRFYEQYF
TRBJ1-1,TRBV19,-,13,-,TGTGCCAGTAGAGTCGGGGGAGGGACTGAAGCTTTCTTT,CASRVGGGTEAFF
TRBJ2-3,TRBV6-5,-,15,TRBD2,TGTGCCAGCAGCTCCGGGACTAGCGGCACAGATACGCAGTATTTT,CASSSGTSGTDTQYF
TRBJ2-7,TRBV27,-,18,TRBD2,TGTGCCAGCAGTAAACAAGCTACGGCTAGCGGGGGCCCCTACGAGCAGTACTTC,CASSKQATASGGPYEQYF
TRBJ2-7,TRBV5-4,few,16,TRBD1,TGTGCCAGCAGCTTCGGGACAGGGGGCTCAACCTACGAGCAGTACTTC,CASSFGTGGSTYEQYF
TRBJ1-1,TRBV3-1/TRBV3-2,-,15,-,TGTGCCAGCAGCCAAAGAGGGAACGGAAACACTGAAGCTTTCTTT,CASSQRGNGNTEAFF
TRBJ1-5,TRBV19,-,14,-,TGTGCCAGTAGTCTCACTTTACTGGATCAGCCCCAGCATTTT,CASSLTLLDQPQHF
TRBJ2-3,TRBV6-5,few,16,TRBD2,TGTGCCAGCAGTTCCCCTCGCGGGGGGCGCACAGATACGCAGTATTTT,CASSSPRGGRTDTQYF
TRBJ1-1,TRBV7-9,-,14,-,TGTGCCAGCAGCCAGGACAGTATGAACACTGAAGCTTTCTTT,CASSQDSMNTEAFF
TRBJ2-3,TRBV11-3,-,17,TRBD2,TGTGCCAGCAGCGCAGGGAGGCTAGCGGGGCTCACAGATACGCAGTATTTT,CASSAGRLAGLTDTQYF
TRBJ1-2,TRBV28,-,13,-,TGTGCCAGCAGTTCAGGGGTGATCCGCGGCTACACCTTC,CASSSGVIRGYTF
TRBJ2-5,TRBV24-1,-,15,TRBD1,TGTGCCACCAGTGACCGGACAGGGGGCAAGGAGACCCAGTACTTC,CATSDRTGGKETQYF
TRBJ1-3,TRBV18,-,14,-,TGTGCCAGCTCACCAATTAGTTCTGGAAACACCATATATTTT,CASSPISSGNTIYF
TRBJ2-2,TRBV3-1/TRBV3-2,-,17,TRBD2,TGTGCCAGCAGCCAAGTAGCGGGGGGATCCCTGACGGGGGAGCTGTTTTTT,CASSQVAGGSLTGELFF
TRBJ1-5,TRBV6-5,-,14,-,TGTGCCAGCAGTCCCGGGGGTAGCAATCAGCCCCAGCATTTT,CASSPGGSNQPQHF
TRBJ2-3,TRBV5-1,-,12,-,TGCGCCAGCAGCTCCCTAGGCCCCAGACAGTATTTT,CASSSLGPRQYF
TRBJ2-7,TRBV14,-,13,TRBD2,TGTGCCACCGGTAGCGGGGGCTCCTACGAGCAGTACTTC,CATGSGGSYEQYF